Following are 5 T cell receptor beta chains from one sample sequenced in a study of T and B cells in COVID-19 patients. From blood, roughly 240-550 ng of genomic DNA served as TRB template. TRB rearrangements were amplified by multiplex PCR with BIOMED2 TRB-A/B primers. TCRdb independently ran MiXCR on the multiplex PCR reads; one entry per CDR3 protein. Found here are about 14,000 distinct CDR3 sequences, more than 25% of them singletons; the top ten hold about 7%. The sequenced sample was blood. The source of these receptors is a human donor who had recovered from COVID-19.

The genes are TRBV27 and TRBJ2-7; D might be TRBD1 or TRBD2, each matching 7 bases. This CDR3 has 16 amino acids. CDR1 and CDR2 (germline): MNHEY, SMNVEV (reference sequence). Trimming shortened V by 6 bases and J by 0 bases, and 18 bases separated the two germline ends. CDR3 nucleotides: TGTGCCAGCAGCCGCTGGGGGGAGGGGGCCTCCTACGAGCAGTACTTC. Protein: CASSRWGEGASYEQYF.

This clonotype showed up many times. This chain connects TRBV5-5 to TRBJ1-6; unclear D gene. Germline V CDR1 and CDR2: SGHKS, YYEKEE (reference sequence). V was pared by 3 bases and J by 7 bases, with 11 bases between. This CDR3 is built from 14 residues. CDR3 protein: CASSSTVLNSPLHF. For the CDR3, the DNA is TGTGCCAGCAGCTCCACAGTCCTCAATTCACCCCTCCACTTT. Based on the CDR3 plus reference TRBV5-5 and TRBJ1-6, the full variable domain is DAGVTQSPTHLIKTRGQQVTLRCSPISGHKSVSWYQQVLGQGPQFIFQYYEKEERGRGNFPDRFSARQFPNYSSELNVNALLLGDSALYLCASSSTVLNSPLHFGNGTRLTVT.

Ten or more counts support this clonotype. CDR3 in amino acids: CASSFGQEGYEQYF. Written as DNA, the CDR3 is TGTGCCAGCAGTTTCGGACAAGAAGGCTACGAGCAGTACTTC. The V and J genes are TRBV27 and TRBJ2-7, with D possibly TRBD1 on 5 matching bases. The CDR3 runs 14 residues. CDR1 MNHEY and CDR2 SMNVEV come from the germline V gene (reference sequence). Trimming stripped 3 bases from V and 3 bases from J, with 12 bases between.

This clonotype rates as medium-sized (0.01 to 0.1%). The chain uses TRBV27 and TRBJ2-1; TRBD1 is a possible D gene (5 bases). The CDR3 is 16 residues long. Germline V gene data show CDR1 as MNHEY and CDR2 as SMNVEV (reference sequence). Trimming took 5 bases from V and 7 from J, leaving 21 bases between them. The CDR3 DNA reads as TGTGCCAGCAGTAAAGAAGGGGAAGGTTTATGGAATGAGCAGTTCTTC. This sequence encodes CASSKEGEGLWNEQFF.

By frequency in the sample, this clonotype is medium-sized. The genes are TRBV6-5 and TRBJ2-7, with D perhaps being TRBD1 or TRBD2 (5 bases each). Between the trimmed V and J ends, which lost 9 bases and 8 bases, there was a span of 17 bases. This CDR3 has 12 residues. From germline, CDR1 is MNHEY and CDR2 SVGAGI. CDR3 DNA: TGTGCCAGGGCCAGGGACGGTGAACAGCAGTACTTC. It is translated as CARARDGEQQYF.